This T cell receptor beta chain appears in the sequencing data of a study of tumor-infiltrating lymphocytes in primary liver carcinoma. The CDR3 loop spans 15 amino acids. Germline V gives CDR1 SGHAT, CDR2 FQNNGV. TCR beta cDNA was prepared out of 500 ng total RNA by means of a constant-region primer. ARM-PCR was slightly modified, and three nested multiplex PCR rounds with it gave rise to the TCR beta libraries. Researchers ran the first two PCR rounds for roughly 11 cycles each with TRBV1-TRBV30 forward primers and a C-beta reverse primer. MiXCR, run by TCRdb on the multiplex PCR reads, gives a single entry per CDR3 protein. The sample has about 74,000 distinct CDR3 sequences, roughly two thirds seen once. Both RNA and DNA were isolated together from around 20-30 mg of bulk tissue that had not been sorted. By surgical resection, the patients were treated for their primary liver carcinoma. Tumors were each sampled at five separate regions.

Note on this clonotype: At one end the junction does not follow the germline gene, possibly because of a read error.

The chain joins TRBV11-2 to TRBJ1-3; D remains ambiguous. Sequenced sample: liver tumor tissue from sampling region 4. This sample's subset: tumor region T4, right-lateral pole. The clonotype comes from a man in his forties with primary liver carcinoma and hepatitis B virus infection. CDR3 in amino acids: CASSSNRASGNTIYF. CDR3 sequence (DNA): TGTGCCAGCAGCTCAAATAGAGCATCTGGGAACACCATATATTTT.